This T cell receptor beta chain was found in a study of shared clonotypes between healthy human individuals. For the study at large: Aged between 18 and 49, the donors were two women and three men.

Notes on this clone: Other nucleotide sequences in the sample specify the same CDR3.

The CDR3 covers 10 residues. The V gene's germline CDR1 is DFQATT and CDR2 SNEGSKA (reference sequence). The V end was cut by 6 bases, the J end by 3 bases, with 6 bases between. As defined, naive CD8 cells were CD45RO-negative and positively selected for CCR7, with terminally differentiated effector memory CD45RA+ cells excluded. Repertoires were generated with immunoSEQ multiplex PCR, while TCRdb's copy carries only in-frame clones and drops some. The sample lists around 2,100,000 clones; roughly 95% were seen once. The sequenced sample consisted of naive CD8+ T cells sorted from blood. This sequence was found in a man aged 18-30 years in good health. The V and J genes are TRBV20-1 and TRBJ2-7; D is ambiguous. The CDR3 DNA follows: TGCAGTGCGGGCGACTACGAGCAGTACTTC. This codes for CSAGDYEQYF.